This T cell receptor beta chain was sequenced during a study of OX40 agonist ivuxolimab in advanced cancers. About the research overall: Patient treatment consisted of intravenous ivuxolimab administration every 2 weeks at 0.01 to 10 mg/kg.

Clones were sequenced by immunoSEQ multiplex PCR, and TCRdb holds only the in-frame ones, with some missing. The table has about 77,000 clones, roughly 80% seen once. Germline CDR1 SGHRS, CDR2 YFSETQ. Trimming removed 5 bases from V and 4 bases from J; junction bases left unmatched: 13. The CDR3 consists of 16 residues. Concerning this clone: The antigen remains unidentified.

Whole-study findings and limits: There were, on average, more expanded clones in CD8+ T cells than in CD4+.

Material: CD4+ or CD8+ T cells sorted from blood, obtained in a trial of the OX40 agonist ivuxolimab. The source of this sequence is an adult with an advanced solid tumor such as melanoma, head and neck, liver or kidney cancer. The chain couples TRBV5-1 to TRBJ1-1; the match to TRBD1 covers 8 bases. CDR3: CASRNRDRPLVTEAFF. CDR3 DNA: TGCGCCAGCAGAAACCGGGACAGGCCTCTGGTCACTGAAGCTTTCTTT.